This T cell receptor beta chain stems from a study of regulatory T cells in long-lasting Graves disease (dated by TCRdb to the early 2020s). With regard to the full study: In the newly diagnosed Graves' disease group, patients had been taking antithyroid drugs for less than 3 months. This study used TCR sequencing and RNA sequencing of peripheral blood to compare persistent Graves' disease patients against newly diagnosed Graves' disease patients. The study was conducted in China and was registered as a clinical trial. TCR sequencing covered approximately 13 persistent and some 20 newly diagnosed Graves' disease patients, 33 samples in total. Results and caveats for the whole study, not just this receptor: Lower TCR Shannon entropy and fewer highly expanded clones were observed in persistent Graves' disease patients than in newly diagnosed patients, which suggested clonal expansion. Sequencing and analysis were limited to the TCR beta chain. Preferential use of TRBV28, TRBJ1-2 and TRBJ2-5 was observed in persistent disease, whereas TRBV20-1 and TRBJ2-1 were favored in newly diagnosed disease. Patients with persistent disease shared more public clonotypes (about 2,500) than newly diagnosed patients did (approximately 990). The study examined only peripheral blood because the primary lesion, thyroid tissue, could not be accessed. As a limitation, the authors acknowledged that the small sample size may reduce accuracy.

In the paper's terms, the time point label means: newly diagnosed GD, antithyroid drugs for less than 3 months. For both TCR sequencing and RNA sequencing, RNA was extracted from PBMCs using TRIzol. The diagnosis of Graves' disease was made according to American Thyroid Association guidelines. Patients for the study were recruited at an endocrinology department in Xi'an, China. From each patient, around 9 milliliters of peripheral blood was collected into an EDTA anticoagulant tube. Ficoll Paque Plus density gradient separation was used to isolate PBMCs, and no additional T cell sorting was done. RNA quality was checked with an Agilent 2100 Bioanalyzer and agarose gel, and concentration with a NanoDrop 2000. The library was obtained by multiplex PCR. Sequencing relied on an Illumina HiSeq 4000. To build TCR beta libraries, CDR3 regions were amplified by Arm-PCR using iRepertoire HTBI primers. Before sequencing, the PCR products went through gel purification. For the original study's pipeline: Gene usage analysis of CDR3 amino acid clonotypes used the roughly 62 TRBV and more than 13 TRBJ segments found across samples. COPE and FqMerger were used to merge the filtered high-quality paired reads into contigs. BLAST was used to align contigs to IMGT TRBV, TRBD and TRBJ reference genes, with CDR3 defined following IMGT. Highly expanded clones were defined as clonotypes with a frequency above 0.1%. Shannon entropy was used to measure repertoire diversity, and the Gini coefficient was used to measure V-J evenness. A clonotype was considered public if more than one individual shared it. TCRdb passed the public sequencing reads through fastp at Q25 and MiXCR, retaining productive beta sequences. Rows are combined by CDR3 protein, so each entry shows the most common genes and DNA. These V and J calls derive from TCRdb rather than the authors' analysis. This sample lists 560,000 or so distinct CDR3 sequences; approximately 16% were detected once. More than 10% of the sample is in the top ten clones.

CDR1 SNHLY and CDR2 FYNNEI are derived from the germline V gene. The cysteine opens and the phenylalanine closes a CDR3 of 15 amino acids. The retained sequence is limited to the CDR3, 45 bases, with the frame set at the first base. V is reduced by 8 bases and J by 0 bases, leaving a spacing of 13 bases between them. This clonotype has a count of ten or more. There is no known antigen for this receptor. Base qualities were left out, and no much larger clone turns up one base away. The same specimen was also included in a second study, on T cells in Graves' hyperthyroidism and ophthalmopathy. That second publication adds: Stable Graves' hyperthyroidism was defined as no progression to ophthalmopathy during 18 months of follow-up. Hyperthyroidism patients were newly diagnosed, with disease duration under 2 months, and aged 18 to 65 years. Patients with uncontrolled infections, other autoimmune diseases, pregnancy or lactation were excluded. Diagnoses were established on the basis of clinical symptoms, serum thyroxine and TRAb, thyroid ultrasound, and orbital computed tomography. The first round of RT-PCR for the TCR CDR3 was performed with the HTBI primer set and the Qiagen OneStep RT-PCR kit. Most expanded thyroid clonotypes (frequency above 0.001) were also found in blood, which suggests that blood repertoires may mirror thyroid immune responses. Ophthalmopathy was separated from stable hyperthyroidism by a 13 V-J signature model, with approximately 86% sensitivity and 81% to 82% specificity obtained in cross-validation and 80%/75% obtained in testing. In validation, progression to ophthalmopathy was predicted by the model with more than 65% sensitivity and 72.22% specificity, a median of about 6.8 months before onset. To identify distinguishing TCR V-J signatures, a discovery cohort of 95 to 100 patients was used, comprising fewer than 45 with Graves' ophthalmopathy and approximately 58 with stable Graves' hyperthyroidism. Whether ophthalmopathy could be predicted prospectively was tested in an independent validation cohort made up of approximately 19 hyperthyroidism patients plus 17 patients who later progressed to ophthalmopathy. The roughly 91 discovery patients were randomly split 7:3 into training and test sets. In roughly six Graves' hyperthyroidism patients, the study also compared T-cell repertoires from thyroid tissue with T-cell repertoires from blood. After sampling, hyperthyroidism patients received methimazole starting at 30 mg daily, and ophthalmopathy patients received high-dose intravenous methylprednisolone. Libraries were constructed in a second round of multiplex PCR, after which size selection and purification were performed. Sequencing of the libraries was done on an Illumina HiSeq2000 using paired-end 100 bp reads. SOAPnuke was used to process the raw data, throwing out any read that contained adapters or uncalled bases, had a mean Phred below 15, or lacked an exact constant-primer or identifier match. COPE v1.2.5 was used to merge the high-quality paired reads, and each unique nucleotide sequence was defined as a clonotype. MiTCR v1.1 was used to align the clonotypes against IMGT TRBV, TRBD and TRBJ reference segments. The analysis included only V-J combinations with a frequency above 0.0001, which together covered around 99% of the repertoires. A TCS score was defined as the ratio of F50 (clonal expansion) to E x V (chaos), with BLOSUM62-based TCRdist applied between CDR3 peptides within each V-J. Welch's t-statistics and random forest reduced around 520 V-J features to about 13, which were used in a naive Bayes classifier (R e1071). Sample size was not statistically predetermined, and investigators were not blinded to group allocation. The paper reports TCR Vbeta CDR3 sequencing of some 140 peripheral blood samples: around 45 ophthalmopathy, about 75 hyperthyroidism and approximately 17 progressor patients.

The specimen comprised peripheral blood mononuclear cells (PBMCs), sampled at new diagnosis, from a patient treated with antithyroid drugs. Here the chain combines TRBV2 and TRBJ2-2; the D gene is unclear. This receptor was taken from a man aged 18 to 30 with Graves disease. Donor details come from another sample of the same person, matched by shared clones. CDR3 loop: CASSMVPPNTGELFF. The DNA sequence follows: TGTGCCAGCTCTATGGTTCCCCCGAACACCGGGGAGCTGTTTTTT.